The sample holds one count of the clone carrying this TCR beta chain. V lost 2 bases to trimming and J lost 2 bases, with 9 bases between them. Per the germline V gene, CDR1 is LNHDA and CDR2 is SQIVND (reference sequence). The CDR3 length is 14 residues. This sample is drawn from a study of human versus mouse CDR3 diversity and MHC coevolution. In the study overall: Reportedly, immunoSEQ detects one in 200,000 T cells with minimized PCR bias.

Clones were read by immunoSEQ multiplex PCR, and TCRdb kept only the in-frame ones, dropping some. Of roughly 86,000 clones in the sample, just over 90% were seen once. The sequence was collected from a person aged 30 to 69 in good health. The sample taken for sequencing was naive CD4+ T cells from blood. Described subset: CD45RO-negative CD62L-positive naive CD4 T cells. The chain recombines TRBV19 with TRBJ1-2; D unclear. CDR3: CASSISQANYGYTF. CDR3 DNA sequence: TGTGCCAGTAGTATAAGTCAGGCCAACTATGGCTACACCTTC.